The source of this TCR beta chain is a study of blood T cell repertoires in COVID-19. The table came from immunoSEQ multiplex PCR; TCRdb's copy has only in-frame clones and leaves some out. Among about 120,000 clones, just under 85% were seen once, and the ten largest hold 7.5%. This CDR3 comprises 15 residues. Germline lookup yields CDR1 KGHDR and CDR2 SFDVKD. V was pared by 0 bases and J by 7 bases, with 12 bases between. The TCR originated in a man aged 65 to 85 with active or convalescent COVID-19. The sequencing sample was made of peripheral blood. V is TRBV24-1 and J is TRBJ2-1, with D maybe TRBD2 (5 bases). This chain's CDR3 is CATSDLGSAGNEQFF. CDR3 bases: TGTGCCACCAGTGATTTGGGGAGCGCAGGAAATGAGCAGTTCTTC.